This record looks at one TCR beta chain sequence and its context. It has no known antigen specificity. There are no base qualities to consult, and no much larger clone falls within one base. Inclusive of the bounding cysteine and phenylalanine, the CDR3 is 12 residues long. Only the CDR3 DNA stays, 36 bases, in frame from base 1. CDR1 and CDR2 are drawn from the germline V gene (reference sequence): SGHNT, YYREEE. Between the V and J ends, shortened by 1 base and 3 bases respectively, the junction contains 5 bases. The data were obtained in a study of CD8+ T cells in alopecia areata (dated by TCRdb to between 2018 and 2020). Concerning the study at large: The treated patients, all with moderate-to-severe alopecia areata, were enrolled in an open-label pilot trial of oral tofacitinib given at 5 to 10 mg twice daily. Tofacitinib was administered for 6 to 18 months, and 6 months of follow-up off drug were then conducted to assess delayed response and recurrence. Disease severity in treated patients was measured with the SALT score, which quantifies the percentage of affected scalp surface area. High-throughput TCRbeta sequencing was used to examine T cell clonal expansion in alopecia areata in both the C3H/HeJ mouse model and human patients. On the human side, TCRbeta sequencing was run on scalp tissue and on sorted CD4+ and CD8+ peripheral blood T cells from healthy controls and from alopecia areata patients with either patchy or totalis/universalis disease. Patients on tofacitinib were biopsied at baseline and after 4 and 24 weeks of treatment, and several of the patients also had a later scalp biopsy. Clonality in the scalp was compared among normal scalp (n=4), patchy alopecia areata scalp (n=8), and alopecia totalis/universalis scalp (n=8). RNA was obtained with the PAXgene miRNA kit for fixed scalp, the miRNeasy kit for PBMCs, and the RNeasy kit for mouse skin. immunoSEQ multiplex PCR using 35 Vbeta forward primers and 13 Jbeta reverse primers was used to amplify TCRbeta CDR3 regions.

Overall study results and their limits: Compared with normal scalp, lesional scalp, particularly in alopecia totalis/universalis, had higher clonality and more expanded CD8+ clones, which suggests antigenic drive. Because the treated cohort was small and had just a single nonresponder, larger studies are needed to establish links between baseline CD8+ expansion and response. With tofacitinib, both scalp clonality and the number of expanded CD8+ clones among the top 100 scalp clones went down significantly. Compared with mice, TCR sequences shared between patients were less clear, possibly partly because of HLA diversity across the patient population. Resident alphabeta T cells in normal human skin are also sequenced, complicating scalp TCR repertoire analysis, unlike mouse skin dominated by gammadelta T cells. Many expanded lesional clones were found to persist in scalp and blood during tofacitinib treatment, and relapse after treatment cessation may be partly explained by this persistence.

To prepare the library, the immunoSEQ multiplex PCR assay was applied. RNA was extracted from all samples and reverse transcribed into cDNA as template for TCR sequencing. SuperScript III was used to make first-strand cDNA, primed with a 2:1 mix of oligo-dT and random hexamers. Amplification bias was assessed with a synthetic immune receptor repertoire, and residual bias was removed computationally. The study's own analysis went as follows. Raw reads were preprocessed to remove errors, and CDR3 was defined by IMGT conventions from the conserved cysteine to phenylalanine. Clonality was computed by normalizing Shannon entropy by log2 of the number of productive unique TCRs and subtracting the result from 1. CD4 or CD8 identity of scalp clones was inferred by cross-referencing scalp TCRbeta sequences with sorted blood CD4 and CD8 repertoires. Here the immuneACCESS table is served through TCRdb, limited to in-frame sequences with V and J called. Missing clones are a known gap in these copies; in checked studies unresolved V genes cover under half, and the rest lacks a known reason. D and trimming come from the DNA, and the V and J calls and clone size come from that table. This sample has some 150,000 clones in its table, and 75% to 85% of those were observed once. About 25% of the sample is held by the ten biggest clonotypes.

The time point label, as the study defines it: less than five weeks on oral tofacitinib. Per the publication, the treatment or condition label means: oral pan-JAK inhibitor, 5-10 mg twice daily. Lesional scalp punch biopsies and peripheral blood were obtained from alopecia areata patients. After PBMCs were isolated by density centrifugation and stained for CD3, CD4 and CD8, a FACSAria was used to sort CD4+ and CD8+ T cells. The clonotype was recovered from a human donor with alopecia areata. The specimen was CD8+ T cells sorted from blood, collected at week 4, from a patient treated with tofacitinib. The chain links TRBV5-4 with TRBJ2-7, and the D gene may be TRBD1, 5 bases matching. The CDR3 region has the sequence CASSLTGYEQYF. Here is the DNA: TGTGCCAGCAGCTTGACAGGCTACGAGCAGTACTTC.